This entry lists 27 T cell receptor beta chains sequenced from one sample in a study of cytomegalovirus exposure and HLA in healthy donors. The primer mix had 60 Vbeta and 13 Jbeta primers. Assay: immunoSEQ multiplex PCR; the TCRdb copy retains only in-frame clones and omits some. In all, the sample yields 60,000 to 80,000 clones. Sequenced input: PBMCs. These receptors were obtained from a man in his forties or fifties in good health and CMV-seronegative.

The chain has TRBV5-1 and TRBJ2-1, with a weak D call TRBD2 (5 bases). The CDR3 consists of 15 residues. Trimming took 0 bases from V and 2 from J, leaving 9 bases between them. Germline values: CDR1 SGHRS, CDR2 YFSETQ. The CDR3: CASSLDGGTYNEQFF. CDR3 nucleotides: TGCGCCAGCAGCTTGGATGGAGGCACCTACAATGAGCAGTTCTTC.

CDR3 loop: CASSFSGQPQHF. CDR3 DNA: TGTGCCAGCAGTTTCTCAGGGCAGCCCCAGCATTTT. J is TRBJ1-5 and V is TRBV28; D possibly corresponds to TRBD1 (5 bases). V was shortened by 3 bases and J by 7 bases, with 7 bases between the two germline ends. CDR1 MDHEN and CDR2 SYDVKM come from the germline V gene. The CDR3 has 12 residues.

This chain links TRBV19 with TRBJ1-4, with TRBD1 matching 8 bases. Germline V CDR1 and CDR2: LNHDA, SQIVND (reference sequence). The junction had 7 bases not matched to a gene; V was cut back by 8 bases and J by 5 bases. The CDR3 totals 14 residues. The CDR3 here is CASSQGARNEKLFF. CDR3 DNA: TGTGCCAGTTCTCAGGGGGCGAGGAATGAAAAACTGTTTTTT.

The chain recombines TRBV2 with TRBJ1-2; 7 nucleotides align to TRBD1. V trimming: 5 bases; J trimming: 5 bases; junction bases outside the gene matches: 5. The germline CDR1 and CDR2 sequences are SNHLY and FYNNEI. This CDR3 spans 13 amino acids. DNA for the CDR3: TGTGCCAGCAGTCGGGACAGAGATTATGGCTACACCTTC. It codes for CASSRDRDYGYTF.

The CDR3 bases are TGTGCCACCTCGGAAAATTCGGGGCAAGAGACCCAGTACTTC. Translating gives CATSENSGQETQYF. This chain connects TRBV11-2 to TRBJ2-5; possibly TRBD2 for D (5 bases). The ends were cut back, 10 bases at V and 2 bases at J, with 17 bases in the middle. CDR3 length: 14 amino acids. The V gene's germline CDR1 is SGHAT and CDR2 FQNNGV.

The chain combines TRBV19 with TRBJ1-1, with 9 nucleotides matching TRBD1. This CDR3 spans 14 amino acids. V was pared by 4 bases and J by 4 bases, with 4 bases of the junction left unmatched. Germline V gene sequence: CDR1 LNHDA, CDR2 SQIVND (reference sequence). The CDR3 nucleotides read TGTGCCAGTAGTACTACAGGGGGCGGCACTGAAGCTTTCTTT. It codes for CASSTTGGGTEAFF.

The gene calls are TRBV28 and TRBJ2-7; 7 bases fit TRBD1. The germline V gene has CDR1 MDHEN and CDR2 SYDVKM. The CDR3 is 15 residues long. J lost 0 bases, V lost 3 bases, and 5 bases had no gene match. The CDR3 DNA is TGTGCCAGCAGTTTTCCCGGGACAGTCTCCTACGAGCAGTACTTC. Amino acid sequence: CASSFPGTVSYEQYF.

The rearrangement joins TRBV13 to TRBJ2-7; 8 bases map to TRBD1. Trimming at V came to 6 bases and at J to 9 bases, leaving 16 bases not matched to a gene. The CDR3 is 15 residues long. CDR1 and CDR2 (germline): PRHDT, FYEKMQ (reference sequence). In DNA form, the CDR3 reads TGTGCCAGCAGTTTCCCGACAGGGGTCGGGGTGGTGCAGTACTTC. Translation gives CASSFPTGVGVVQYF.

This chain links TRBV27 with TRBJ2-7; 9 nucleotides line up with TRBD1. The germline gives CDR1 MNHEY, CDR2 SMNVEV (reference sequence). The CDR3 sequence is 13 residues long. Losses at the gene ends were 4 bases for V and 5 bases for J; bases not matched to a gene: 3. CDR3 in amino acids: CASSSGTGNEQYF. The CDR3 nucleotides read TGTGCCAGCAGTTCCGGGACAGGGAACGAGCAGTACTTC.

The chain employs TRBV30 and TRBJ2-3; TRBD2 matches 14 bases. Trimming took 2 bases from V and 8 from J; bases not matched to a gene: 6. CDR1 and CDR2 (germline): GTSNPN, SVGIG (reference sequence). The CDR3 is 15 residues long. The CDR3 DNA follows: TGTGCCTGGAGTAGGACTAGCGGGGGGAAAGGTACGCAGTATTTT. This translates into CAWSRTSGGKGTQYF.

The chain combines TRBV19 with TRBJ2-2, with 11 bases lining up with TRBD1. The CDR3 is 16 amino acids. V shed 8 bases and J 3 bases; nucleotides not matched to a gene: 8. Germline assignment: CDR1 LNHDA and CDR2 SQIVND (reference sequence). In nucleotides, the CDR3 is TGTGCCAGTGAACGAGGGACAGGGGGATACACCGGGGAGCTGTTTTTT. Amino acid sequence: CASERGTGGYTGELFF.

V is TRBV28 and J is TRBJ2-2, with 8 nucleotides matching TRBD2. The CDR3 loop spans 14 amino acids. CDR1 and CDR2 from the germline V gene are MDHEN and SYDVKM. The V and J ends lost 6 bases and 3 bases, in that order; junction bases with no gene match: 3. CDR3: CASSGLAYTGELFF. Here the CDR3 DNA reads TGTGCCAGCAGCGGACTAGCTTACACCGGGGAGCTGTTTTTT.

V is TRBV11-2 and J is TRBJ2-3, with 7 bases identical to TRBD2. The length of the CDR3 is 14 residues. V shed 5 bases and J 1 base; nucleotides not matched to a gene: 3. From germline, CDR1 is SGHAT and CDR2 FQNNGV. In DNA, the CDR3 is TGTGCCAGCAGCCGTACTAGCGGCACAGATACGCAGTATTTT. Its protein product is CASSRTSGTDTQYF. Together with reference TRBV11-2 and TRBJ2-3, the CDR3 gives the full variable domain: EAGVAQSPRYKIIEKRQSVAFWCNPISGHATLYWYQQILGQGPKLLIQFQNNGVVDDSQLPKDRFSAERLKGVDSTLKIQPAKLEDSAVYLCASSRTSGTDTQYFGPGTRLTVL.

The V and J genes are TRBV19 and TRBJ2-5; 7 nucleotides agree with TRBD1. This CDR3 is built from 14 residues. V trimming: 6 bases; J trimming: 2 bases; junction bases outside the gene matches: 6. CDR1 LNHDA and CDR2 SQIVND come from the germline V gene (reference sequence). CDR3 DNA: TGTGCCAGTAGCCTACAGGGGTCACAAGAGACCCAGTACTTC. This translates into CASSLQGSQETQYF.

The J gene is TRBJ2-3, the V gene TRBV30; D perhaps matches TRBD2 (5 bases). Between the trimmed V and J ends, which lost 5 bases and 4 bases, there was a span of 16 bases. The CDR3 length is 14 residues. Germline-derived CDR1 and CDR2 are GTSNPN and SVGIG (reference sequence). CDR3 DNA sequence: TGTGCCTGGGGATCCCCTGAGAGGGCAGATACGCAGTATTTT. This sequence encodes CAWGSPERADTQYF.

The CDR3 here is CASRTLSGGNTGELFF. CDR3 nucleotide sequence: TGTGCCAGCAGAACTCTCAGCGGGGGGAACACCGGGGAGCTGTTTTTT. V gene TRBV27 combines with J gene TRBJ2-2; 8 positions agree with TRBD2. This CDR3 spans 16 amino acids. CDR1 and CDR2 (germline): MNHEY, SMNVEV (reference sequence). Germline trimming cut 6 bases from V and 1 base from J; bases unmatched to any gene: 7.

The V and J genes are TRBV15 and TRBJ2-7; D not resolved. In germline, CDR1 is LNHNV, CDR2 YYDKDF (reference sequence). V was pared by 6 bases and J by 1 base, with 19 bases between. The CDR3 is 16 amino acids. CDR3 in DNA: TGTGCCACCAGTCCTGAGTCGTTGGGCGATTCCTACGAGCAGTACTTC. It translates to CATSPESLGDSYEQYF.

CDR3 coding DNA: TGCGCCAGCAGCCGACAGGGGGCAGCGTACACCGGGGAGCTGTTTTTT. Encoded protein: CASSRQGAAYTGELFF. The rearrangement joins TRBV5-1 to TRBJ2-2; 10 bases align to TRBD1. Germline CDR1 SGHRS, CDR2 YFSETQ. After removal of 4 bases from V and 3 bases from J, the junction contained 6 bases not matched to a gene. The CDR3 is 16 residues long.

The V and J genes are TRBV28 and TRBJ2-2, with a possible D match to TRBD2 (6 bases). Germline V gene lookup returns CDR1 MDHEN and CDR2 SYDVKM. Trimming pared 6 bases from V and 0 bases from J, leaving 11 bases between. The CDR3 loop spans 15 amino acids. In DNA, the CDR3 is TGTGCCAGCAGCTCCGGGGGAACGAACACCGGGGAGCTGTTTTTT. Encoded protein: CASSSGGTNTGELFF.

The rearrangement uses TRBV2 and TRBJ2-1, with 7 bases aligning to TRBD2. The CDR3 has 13 residues. Germline lookup yields CDR1 SNHLY and CDR2 FYNNEI. J was trimmed by 2 bases and V by 8 bases; bases with no gene match: 3. The CDR3: CASLAGTYNEQFF. CDR3 DNA: TGTGCCAGCTTAGCGGGCACCTACAATGAGCAGTTCTTC.

The J gene is TRBJ2-7, the V gene TRBV21-1; TRBD1, the D gene given by the table, was not confirmed from the DNA. TRBV21-1 is a documented pseudogene. This CDR3 has 16 amino acids. CDR3 in DNA: TGTGCCAGCAGCCTCCCGCCCGGGACAGTGACCTACGAGCAGTACTTC. It is translated as CASSLPPGTVTYEQYF.

This rearrangement joins TRBV11-3 to TRBJ2-3; 9 bases align to TRBD1. Germline V gives CDR1 SGHNT, CDR2 YENEEA. Germline trimming cut 5 bases from V and 5 bases from J; bases unmatched to any gene: 5. The CDR3 is 14 residues long. CDR3: CASSQRQGGDTQYF. The DNA for the CDR3 is TGTGCCAGCAGCCAACGACAGGGGGGAGATACGCAGTATTTT.

The V gene is TRBV5-1, the J gene TRBJ2-7; D gene uncertain. Germline CDR1 is SGHRS and CDR2 is YFSETQ. The CDR3 has 15 amino acids. V dropped 4 bases and J dropped 2 bases, with 16 bases sitting between them. The CDR3: CASSESGRFPYEQYF. The DNA for the CDR3 is TGCGCCAGCAGCGAAAGTGGGCGTTTCCCCTACGAGCAGTACTTC.

The V and J genes are TRBV7-9 and TRBJ1-1, with TRBD1 matching over 9 bases. Germline CDR1 SEHNR, CDR2 FQNEAQ (reference sequence). J lost 1 base, V lost 3 bases, and 3 bases had no gene match. The CDR3 is made up of 15 amino acids. The CDR3: CASSFLGQGNTEAFF. The CDR3 bases are TGTGCCAGCAGCTTCCTGGGACAGGGGAACACTGAAGCTTTCTTT.

The chain recombines TRBV5-4 with TRBJ1-2; unclear D gene. The CDR3 extends over 14 amino acids. In germline, CDR1 is SGHNT, CDR2 YYREEE (reference sequence). Trimming left V 4 bases short and J 3 bases short, with 13 bases between. The CDR3 loop is CASSLIGVDYGYTF. DNA for the CDR3: TGTGCCAGCAGCCTGATCGGGGTCGACTATGGCTACACCTTC.

This sequence joins TRBV19 and TRBJ1-6; D is possibly TRBD1 (5 bases). The CDR3 loop spans 17 amino acids. In germline, CDR1 is LNHDA, CDR2 SQIVND (reference sequence). Between the trimmed V and J ends, which lost 6 bases and 9 bases, there was a span of 24 bases. In DNA form, the CDR3 reads TGTGCCAGTAGCATGGACCGCGGGGGGAGCGGGTCTTCACCCCTCCACTTT. Amino acids: CASSMDRGGSGSSPLHF.

The chain recombines TRBV5-1 with TRBJ2-3; tentatively, D is TRBD2 (5 bases). Trimming took 0 bases from V and 3 from J, leaving 11 bases between them. This CDR3 spans 15 amino acids. CDR1 SGHRS and CDR2 YFSETQ come from the germline V gene. CDR3 nucleotide sequence: TGCGCCAGCAGCTTGGCCTCGGGAAGTACAGATACGCAGTATTTT. It yields the protein CASSLASGSTDTQYF.